This paragraph covers one TCR beta chain sequence. This record belongs to a study of blood T cell repertoires in COVID-19. Unmatched junction bases numbered 9, after V lost 1 base and J lost 7 bases. Germline V gene lookup returns CDR1 SNHLY and CDR2 FYNNEI. The CDR3 runs 18 residues. Produced via immunoSEQ multiplex PCR; TCRdb's table is partial and in-frame only. In the table there are over 350,000 clones, roughly nine tenths of which are singletons. Those enrolled, adults aged roughly 18 to 90 years, came from about two dozen US areas. The sequencing sample was made of PBMCs or T cells enriched from blood (not recorded which). The TCR originated in a woman under 30 with acute COVID-19. The genes are TRBV2 and TRBJ2-2; 13 nucleotides match TRBD2. CDR3 bases: TGTGCCAGCAGTGAAGGACTAGCGGGAGGCTTTGACGGCGGGGAGCTGTTTTTT. Encoded protein: CASSEGLAGGFDGGELFF. The full variable domain, with the rest looked up from reference TRBV2 and TRBJ2-2, is EPEVTQTPSHQVTQMGQEVILRCVPISNHLYFYWYRQILGQKVEFLVSFYNNEISEKSEIFDDQFSVERPDGSNFTLKIRSTKLEDSAMYFCASSEGLAGGFDGGELFFGEGSRLTVL.